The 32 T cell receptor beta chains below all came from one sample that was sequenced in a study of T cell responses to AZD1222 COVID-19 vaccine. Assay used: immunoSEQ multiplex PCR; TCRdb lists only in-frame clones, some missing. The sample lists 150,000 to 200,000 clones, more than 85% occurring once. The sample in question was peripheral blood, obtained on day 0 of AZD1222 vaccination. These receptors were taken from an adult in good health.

CDR3 amino acids: CASTPAIEWQPQHF. The CDR3 coding sequence is TGTGCCAGCACTCCAGCGATTGAATGGCAGCCCCAGCATTTT. V and J are TRBV6-6 and TRBJ1-5; no firm D call. The CDR3 totals 14 residues. Trimming stripped 7 bases from V and 7 bases from J, with 17 bases between. Germline lookup yields CDR1 MNHNY and CDR2 SVGAGI (reference sequence).

The DNA for the CDR3 is TGTGCCACACTCCGAAGGGACCGCCCCAACACCGGGGAGCTGTTTTTT. This gives the protein CATLRRDRPNTGELFF. The chain recombines TRBV6-6 with TRBJ2-2; D is tentatively TRBD1 or TRBD2 (5 bases each). The CDR3 runs to 16 residues. Germline values: CDR1 MNHNY, CDR2 SVGAGI (reference sequence). Trimming stripped 10 bases from V and 2 bases from J, with 20 bases between.

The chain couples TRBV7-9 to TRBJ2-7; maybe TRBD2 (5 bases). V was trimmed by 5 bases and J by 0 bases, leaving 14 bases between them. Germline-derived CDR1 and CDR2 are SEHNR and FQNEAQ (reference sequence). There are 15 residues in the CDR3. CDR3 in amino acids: CASSPWGSVSYEQYF. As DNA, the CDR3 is TGTGCCAGCAGCCCTTGGGGTAGCGTCTCCTACGAGCAGTACTTC.

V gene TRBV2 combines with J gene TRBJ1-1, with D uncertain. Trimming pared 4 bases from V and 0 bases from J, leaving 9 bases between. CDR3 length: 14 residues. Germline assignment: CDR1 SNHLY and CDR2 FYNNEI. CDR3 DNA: TGTGCCAGCAGTGTACAGCTTCTGAACACTGAAGCTTTCTTT. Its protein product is CASSVQLLNTEAFF.

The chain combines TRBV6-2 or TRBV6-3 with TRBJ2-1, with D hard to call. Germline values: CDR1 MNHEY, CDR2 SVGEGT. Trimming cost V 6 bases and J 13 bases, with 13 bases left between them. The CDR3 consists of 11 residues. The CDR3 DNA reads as TGTGCCAGCAGCGGGTTTACCCAACAGTTCTTC. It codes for CASSGFTQQFF.

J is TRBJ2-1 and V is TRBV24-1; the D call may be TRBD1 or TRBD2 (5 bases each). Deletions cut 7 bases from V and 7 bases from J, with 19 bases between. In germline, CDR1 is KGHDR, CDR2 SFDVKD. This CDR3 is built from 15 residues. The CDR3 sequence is CATRPRGGSVNEQFF. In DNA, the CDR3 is TGTGCCACCAGGCCCCGGGGCGGGTCGGTGAATGAGCAGTTCTTC.

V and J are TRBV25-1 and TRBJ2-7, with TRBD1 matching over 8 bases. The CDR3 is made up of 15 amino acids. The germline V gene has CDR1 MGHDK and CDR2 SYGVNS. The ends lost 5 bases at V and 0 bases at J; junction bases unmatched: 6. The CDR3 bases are TGTGCCAGCAGTAAACTCGGACAGGGCTCCTACGAGCAGTACTTC. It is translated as CASSKLGQGSYEQYF.

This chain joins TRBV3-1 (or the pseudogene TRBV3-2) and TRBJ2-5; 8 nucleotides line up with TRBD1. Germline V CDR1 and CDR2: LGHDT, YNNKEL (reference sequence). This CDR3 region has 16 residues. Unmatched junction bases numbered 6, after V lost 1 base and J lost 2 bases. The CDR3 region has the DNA TGTGCCAGCAGCCAAGGAGGAGGACAGGGACAAGAGACCCAGTACTTC. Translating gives CASSQGGGQGQETQYF.

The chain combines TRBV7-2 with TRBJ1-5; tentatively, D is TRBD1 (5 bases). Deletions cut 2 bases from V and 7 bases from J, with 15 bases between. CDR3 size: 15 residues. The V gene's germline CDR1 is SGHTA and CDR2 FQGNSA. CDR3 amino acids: CASSLWGSPHQPQHF. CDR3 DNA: TGTGCCAGCAGCTTATGGGGCAGCCCTCACCAGCCCCAGCATTTT.

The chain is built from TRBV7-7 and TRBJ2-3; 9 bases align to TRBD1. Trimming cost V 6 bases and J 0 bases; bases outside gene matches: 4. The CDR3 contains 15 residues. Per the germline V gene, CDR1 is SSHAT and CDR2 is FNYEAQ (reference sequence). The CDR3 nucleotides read TGTGCCAGCAGTCCCGGGACAGGGAGCACAGATACGCAGTATTTT. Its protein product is CASSPGTGSTDTQYF.

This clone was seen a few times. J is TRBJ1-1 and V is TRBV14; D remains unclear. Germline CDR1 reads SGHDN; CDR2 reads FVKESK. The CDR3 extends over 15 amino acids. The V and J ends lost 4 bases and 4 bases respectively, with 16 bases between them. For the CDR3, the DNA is TGTGCCAGCAGCCCCCTCGGCACCCGAGGCACTGAAGCTTTCTTT. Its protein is CASSPLGTRGTEAFF.

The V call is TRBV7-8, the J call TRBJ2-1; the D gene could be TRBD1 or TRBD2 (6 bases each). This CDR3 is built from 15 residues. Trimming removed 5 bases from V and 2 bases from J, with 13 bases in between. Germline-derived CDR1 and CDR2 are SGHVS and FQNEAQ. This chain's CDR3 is CASSAGGHTYNEQFF. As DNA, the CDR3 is TGTGCCAGCAGCGCTGGGGGGCATACCTACAATGAGCAGTTCTTC.

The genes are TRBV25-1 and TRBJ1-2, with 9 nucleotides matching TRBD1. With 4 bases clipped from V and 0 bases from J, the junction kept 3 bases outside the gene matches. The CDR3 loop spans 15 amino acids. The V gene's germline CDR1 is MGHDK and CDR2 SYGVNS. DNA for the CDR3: TGTGCCAGCAGTGCCGGGACAGGGACTAACTATGGCTACACCTTC. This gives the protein CASSAGTGTNYGYTF.

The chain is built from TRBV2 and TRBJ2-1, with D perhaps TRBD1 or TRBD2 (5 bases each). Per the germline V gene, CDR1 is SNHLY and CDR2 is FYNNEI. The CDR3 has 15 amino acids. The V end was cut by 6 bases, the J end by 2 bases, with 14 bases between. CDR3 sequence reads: CASSPGPGPYNEQFF. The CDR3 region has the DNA TGTGCCAGCAGCCCCGGGCCGGGGCCCTACAATGAGCAGTTCTTC. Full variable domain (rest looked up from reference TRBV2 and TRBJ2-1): EPEVTQTPSHQVTQMGQEVILRCVPISNHLYFYWYRQILGQKVEFLVSFYNNEISEKSEIFDDQFSVERPDGSNFTLKIRSTKLEDSAMYFCASSPGPGPYNEQFFGPGTRLTVL.

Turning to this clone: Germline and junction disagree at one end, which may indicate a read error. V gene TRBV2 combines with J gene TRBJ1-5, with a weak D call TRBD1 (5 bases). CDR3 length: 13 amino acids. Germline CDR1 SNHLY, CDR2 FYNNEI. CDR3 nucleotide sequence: TGTGCCGCCAGTCAGGGAAGCAGTCAGCCCCAGCATTTT. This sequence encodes CAASQGSSQPQHF.

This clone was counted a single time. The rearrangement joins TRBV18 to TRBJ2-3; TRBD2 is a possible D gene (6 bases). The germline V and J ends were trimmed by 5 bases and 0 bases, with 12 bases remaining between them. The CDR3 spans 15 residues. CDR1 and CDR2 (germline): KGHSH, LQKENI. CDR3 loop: CASSFSGGSTDTQYF. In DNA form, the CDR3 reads TGTGCCAGCTCATTTAGCGGAGGGAGCACAGATACGCAGTATTTT.

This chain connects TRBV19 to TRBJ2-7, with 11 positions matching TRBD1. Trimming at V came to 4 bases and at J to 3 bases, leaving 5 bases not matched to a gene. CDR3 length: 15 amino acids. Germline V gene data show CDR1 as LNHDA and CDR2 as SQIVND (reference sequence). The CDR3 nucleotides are TGTGCCAGTAGTACCCGGACAGGGGGCGTCTACGAGCAGTACTTC. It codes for CASSTRTGGVYEQYF. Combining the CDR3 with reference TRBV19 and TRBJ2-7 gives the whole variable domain DGGITQSPKYLFRKEGQNVTLSCEQNLNHDAMYWYRQDPGQGLRLIYYSQIVNDFQKGDIAEGYSVSREKKESFPLTVTSAQKNPTAFYLCASSTRTGGVYEQYFGPGTRLTVT.

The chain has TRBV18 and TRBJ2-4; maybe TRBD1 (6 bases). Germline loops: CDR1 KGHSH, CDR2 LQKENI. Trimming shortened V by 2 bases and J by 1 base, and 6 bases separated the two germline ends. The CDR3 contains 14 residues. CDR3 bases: TGTGCCAGCTCACCAGACAGGGCCAAAAACATTCAGTACTTC. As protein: CASSPDRAKNIQYF.

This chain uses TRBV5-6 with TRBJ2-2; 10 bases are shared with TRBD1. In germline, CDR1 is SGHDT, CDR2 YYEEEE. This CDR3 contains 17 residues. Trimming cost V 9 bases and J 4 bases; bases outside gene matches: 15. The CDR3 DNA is TGTGCCAACAGAAGTGGACAGGGGGATCCGGGCACCGGGGAGCTGTTTTTT. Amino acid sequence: CANRSGQGDPGTGELFF. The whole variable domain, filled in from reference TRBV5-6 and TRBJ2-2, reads DAGVTQSPTHLIKTRGQQVTLRCSPKSGHDTVSWYQQALGQGPQFIFQYYEEEERQRGNFPDRFSGHQFPNYSSELNVNALLLGDSALYLCANRSGQGDPGTGELFFGEGSRLTVL.

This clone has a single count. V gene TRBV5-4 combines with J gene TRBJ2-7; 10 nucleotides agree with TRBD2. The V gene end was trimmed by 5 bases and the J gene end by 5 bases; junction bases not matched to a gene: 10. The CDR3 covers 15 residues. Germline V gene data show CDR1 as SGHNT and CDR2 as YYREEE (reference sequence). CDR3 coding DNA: TGTGCCAGCAGTGTAGCGGGAGGCCGGTTCGACGAGCAGTACTTC. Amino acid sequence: CASSVAGGRFDEQYF.

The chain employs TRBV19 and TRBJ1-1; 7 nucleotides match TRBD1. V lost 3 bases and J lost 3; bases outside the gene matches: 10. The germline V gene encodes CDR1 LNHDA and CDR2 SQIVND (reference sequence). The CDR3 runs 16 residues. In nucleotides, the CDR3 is TGTGCCAGTAGTATTTTCGCAGGGGGTGATTACACTGAAGCTTTCTTT. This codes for CASSIFAGGDYTEAFF.

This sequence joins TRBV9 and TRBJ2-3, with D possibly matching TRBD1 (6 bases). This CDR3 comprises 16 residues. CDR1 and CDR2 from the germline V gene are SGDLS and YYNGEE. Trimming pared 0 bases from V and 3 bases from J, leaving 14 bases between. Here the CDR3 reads CASSVAEGVPTDTQYF. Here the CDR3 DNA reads TGTGCCAGCAGCGTAGCTGAGGGGGTCCCGACAGATACGCAGTATTTT.

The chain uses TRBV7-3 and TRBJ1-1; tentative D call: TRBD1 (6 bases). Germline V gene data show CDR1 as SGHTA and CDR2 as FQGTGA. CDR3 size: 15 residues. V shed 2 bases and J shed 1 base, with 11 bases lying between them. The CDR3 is CASSLRGAPNTEAFF. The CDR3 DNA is TGTGCCAGCAGCTTACGGGGGGCCCCGAACACTGAAGCTTTCTTT. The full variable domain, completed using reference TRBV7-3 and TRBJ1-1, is GAGVSQTPSNKVTEKGKYVELRCDPISGHTALYWYRQSLGQGPEFLIYFQGTGAADDSGLPNDRFFAVRPEGSVSTLKIQRTERGDSAVYLCASSLRGAPNTEAFFGQGTRLTVV.

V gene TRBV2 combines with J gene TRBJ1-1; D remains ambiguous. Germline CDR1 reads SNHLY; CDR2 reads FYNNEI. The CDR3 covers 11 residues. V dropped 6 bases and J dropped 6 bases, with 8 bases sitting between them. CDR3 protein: CASRSAAEAFF. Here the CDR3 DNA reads TGTGCCAGCAGGAGTGCGGCTGAAGCTTTCTTT.

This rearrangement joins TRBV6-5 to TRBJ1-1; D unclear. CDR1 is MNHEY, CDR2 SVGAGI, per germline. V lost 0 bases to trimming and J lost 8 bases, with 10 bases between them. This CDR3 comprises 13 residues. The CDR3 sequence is CASSYSGGAEAFF. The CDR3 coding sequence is TGTGCCAGCAGTTACTCGGGAGGTGCCGAAGCTTTCTTT.

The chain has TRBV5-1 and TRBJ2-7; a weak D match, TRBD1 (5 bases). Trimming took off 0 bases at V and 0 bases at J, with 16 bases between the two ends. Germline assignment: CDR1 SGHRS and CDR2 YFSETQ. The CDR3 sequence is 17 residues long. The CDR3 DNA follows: TGCGCCAGCAGCTTGGGGTTTGGGCAGGGTCGCTCCTACGAGCAGTACTTC. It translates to CASSLGFGQGRSYEQYF.

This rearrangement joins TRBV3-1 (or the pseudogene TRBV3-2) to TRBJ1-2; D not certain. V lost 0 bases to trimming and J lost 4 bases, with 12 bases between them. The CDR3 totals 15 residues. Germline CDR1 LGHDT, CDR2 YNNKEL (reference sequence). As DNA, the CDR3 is TGTGCCAGCAGCCAAGATGGGATAGGAGCCTATGGCTACACCTTC. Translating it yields CASSQDGIGAYGYTF.

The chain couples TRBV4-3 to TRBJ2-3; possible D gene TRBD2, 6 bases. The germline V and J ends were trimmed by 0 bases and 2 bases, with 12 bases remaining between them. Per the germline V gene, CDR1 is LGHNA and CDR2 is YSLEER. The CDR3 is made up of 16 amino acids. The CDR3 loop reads CASSQDRRDFTDTQYF. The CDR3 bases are TGCGCCAGCAGCCAAGATCGACGGGACTTCACAGATACGCAGTATTTT.

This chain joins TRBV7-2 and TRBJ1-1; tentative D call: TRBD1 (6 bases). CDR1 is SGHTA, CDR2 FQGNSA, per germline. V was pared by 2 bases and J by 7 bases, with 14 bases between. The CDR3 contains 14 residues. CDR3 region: CASSLTRGAGEAFF. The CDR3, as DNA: TGTGCCAGCAGCTTAACGAGGGGGGCTGGTGAAGCTTTCTTT.

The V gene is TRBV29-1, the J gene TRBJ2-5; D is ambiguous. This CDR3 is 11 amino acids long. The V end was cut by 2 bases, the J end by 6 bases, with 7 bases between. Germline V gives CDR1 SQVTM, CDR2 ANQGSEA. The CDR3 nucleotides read TGCAGCGTTGAATGGAAGAAGACCCAGTACTTC. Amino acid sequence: CSVEWKKTQYF.

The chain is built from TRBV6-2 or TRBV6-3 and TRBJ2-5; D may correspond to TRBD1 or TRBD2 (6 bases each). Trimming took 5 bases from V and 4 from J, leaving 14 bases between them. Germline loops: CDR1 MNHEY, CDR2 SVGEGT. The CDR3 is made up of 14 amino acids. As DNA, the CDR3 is TGTGCCAGCAGTAAGGGGGGTTGGGGAGAGACCCAGTACTTC. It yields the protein CASSKGGWGETQYF.

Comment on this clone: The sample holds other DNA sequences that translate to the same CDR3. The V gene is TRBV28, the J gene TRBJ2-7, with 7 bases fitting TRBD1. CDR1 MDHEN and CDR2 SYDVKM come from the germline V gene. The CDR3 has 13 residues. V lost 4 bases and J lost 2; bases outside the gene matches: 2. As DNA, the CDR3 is TGTGCCAGCAGTTCGGGACAGACCTACGAGCAGTACTTC. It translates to CASSSGQTYEQYF.